This T cell receptor beta chain is drawn from a study of cytomegalovirus exposure and HLA in healthy donors. The V and J ends lost 6 bases and 3 bases respectively, with 12 bases between them. The CDR3 length is 13 residues. CDR1 is MNHEY, CDR2 SMNVEV, per germline (reference sequence). Study outcomes and limitations: 150 or so TCR beta chains were listed as cytomegalovirus-associated.

About this clone: Its antigen is unknown.

Generated by immunoSEQ multiplex PCR, the TCRdb table keeps only in-frame clones and is missing some. The top ten clones hold roughly 0.8% of a sample with a few hundred thousand clones, just over 85% of them seen once. Specimen: PBMCs. V usage is TRBV27 and J usage is TRBJ2-7, with D possibly being TRBD2 (7 bases). The source of this sequence is a woman younger than 30 in good health and CMV-seronegative. For the CDR3, the DNA is TGTGCCAGCAGCAAAGGGGGGGGCTACGAGCAGTACTTC. Translating gives CASSKGGGYEQYF.